The 9 T cell receptor beta chains presented below share a single source sample, sequenced in a study of blood T cell repertoires in COVID-19. Libraries were prepared by immunoSEQ multiplex PCR; TCRdb keeps only in-frame clonotypes and omits some of them. The repertoire holds 300,000 to 450,000 clones, with 81% as singletons. What was sequenced was peripheral blood. Source of these receptors: a human donor with acute or convalescent COVID-19. The donor label of this sample is uncertain.

The genes are TRBV6-5 and TRBJ2-7, with 7 bases lining up with TRBD1. Losses at the gene ends were 6 bases for V and 6 bases for J; bases not matched to a gene: 11. Germline V gene data show CDR1 as MNHEY and CDR2 as SVGAGI. CDR3 length equals 14 residues. CDR3 sequence (DNA): TGTGCCAGCAGCCGCCTGGGACAGCTTTCCGAGCAGTACTTC. Protein: CASSRLGQLSEQYF.

The V call is TRBV15, the J call TRBJ2-7, with a possible D match to TRBD2 (5 bases). From germline, CDR1 is LNHNV and CDR2 YYDKDF (reference sequence). The CDR3 length is 13 residues. Trimming removed 0 bases from V and 7 bases from J, with 10 bases in between. In DNA form, the CDR3 reads TGTGCCACCAGCAGAGATCCGGGGTGGGAGCAGTACTTC. Amino acids: CATSRDPGWEQYF.

A single count supports this clone. The chain recombines TRBV5-1 with TRBJ1-2, with D unclear. The germline CDR1 and CDR2 sequences are SGHRS and YFSETQ. There are 13 residues in the CDR3. Between the trimmed V and J ends, which lost 4 bases and 5 bases, there was a span of 12 bases. The CDR3 bases are TGCGCCAGCAGCCCCGGGAGCGGGTATGGCTACACCTTC. Amino acids: CASSPGSGYGYTF.

The genes are TRBV6-6 and TRBJ2-1; 8 nucleotides match TRBD2. The CDR3 contains 14 residues. In germline, CDR1 is MNHNY, CDR2 SVGAGI (reference sequence). The V segment lost 7 bases and the J segment 6 bases; nucleotides outside the gene matches: 8. This chain's CDR3 is CASTQWLAGNEQFF. Here the CDR3 DNA reads TGTGCCAGCACCCAGTGGCTAGCGGGCAATGAGCAGTTCTTC.

This clone was detected only once. CDR3 nucleotides: TGCGCCAGCAGTGGACAGAGTAACTCTACCTACGAGCAGTACTTC. This gives the protein CASSGQSNSTYEQYF. The chain recombines TRBV10-2 with TRBJ2-7, with D perhaps TRBD1 (5 bases). The CDR3 loop spans 15 amino acids. The germline V and J ends were trimmed by 4 bases and 2 bases, with 15 bases remaining between them. Germline-derived CDR1 and CDR2 are WSHSY and SAAADI.

The rearrangement joins TRBV19 to TRBJ2-7; D is possibly TRBD1 (5 bases). This CDR3 has 14 residues. Germline CDR1 and CDR2: LNHDA and SQIVND (reference sequence). Trimming took 1 base from V and 3 from J, leaving 10 bases between them. CDR3: CASSIAGADYEQYF. The CDR3 DNA reads as TGTGCCAGTAGTATAGCTGGGGCGGACTACGAGCAGTACTTC.

This chain uses TRBV28 with TRBJ2-3, with D possibly matching TRBD2 (5 bases). The CDR3 loop spans 17 amino acids. Trimming removed 4 bases at V and 1 base at J, with 18 bases between. CDR1 and CDR2 (germline): MDHEN, SYDVKM. The CDR3 reads CASSSDLAILGTDTQYF. The CDR3 DNA reads as TGTGCCAGCAGTTCAGACCTGGCGATACTAGGCACAGATACGCAGTATTTT.

J is TRBJ1-3 and V is TRBV10-3; D is unclear. This CDR3 region has 12 residues. From germline, CDR1 is ENHRY and CDR2 SYGVKD. Between the trimmed V and J ends, which lost 8 bases and 4 bases, there was a span of 9 bases. The CDR3 DNA follows: TGTGCCATCGGGAGGGCGGGAAACACCATATATTTT. This translates into CAIGRAGNTIYF.

This rearrangement joins TRBV28 to TRBJ1-1; no reliable D call. The CDR3 is 19 residues long. V shed 3 bases and J shed 5 bases, with 28 bases lying between them. Germline assignment: CDR1 MDHEN and CDR2 SYDVKM. The CDR3 DNA is TGTGCCAGCAGTTTTGGGATTCATCGGACGGACGACCGAGGGACTGAAGCTTTCTTT. It specifies CASSFGIHRTDDRGTEAFF.